This T cell receptor beta chain was captured in a study of spatial heterogeneity in lung cancer. This clonotype was picked up a small number of times. Time point defined: sample taken at primary tumor resection. Tumor, nontumor lung or frozen PBMC supplied whole RNA, sequenced without sorting. Patients with untreated early-stage non-small cell lung cancer, numbering approximately 79, were the donors. Germline V gene data show CDR1 as SGHTA and CDR2 as FQGNSA. With 5 bases removed from V and 5 bases from J, the gap between germline ends came to 10 bases. This CDR3 spans 13 amino acids. TCRdb re-analysed the 5' RACE reads in MiXCR, keeping a single row per CDR3 protein. The sample consists of some 100,000 distinct CDR3 sequences, approximately 12% of them appearing once.

Sample: PBMCs, taken at surgery. The receptor was isolated from a male donor with early-stage non-small cell lung cancer. The rearrangement links TRBV7-2 to TRBJ1-3, with D maybe TRBD1 (5 bases). CDR3 loop: CASSPGARNTIYF. CDR3 coding DNA: TGTGCCAGCAGCCCCGGGGCGCGAAACACCATATATTTT.